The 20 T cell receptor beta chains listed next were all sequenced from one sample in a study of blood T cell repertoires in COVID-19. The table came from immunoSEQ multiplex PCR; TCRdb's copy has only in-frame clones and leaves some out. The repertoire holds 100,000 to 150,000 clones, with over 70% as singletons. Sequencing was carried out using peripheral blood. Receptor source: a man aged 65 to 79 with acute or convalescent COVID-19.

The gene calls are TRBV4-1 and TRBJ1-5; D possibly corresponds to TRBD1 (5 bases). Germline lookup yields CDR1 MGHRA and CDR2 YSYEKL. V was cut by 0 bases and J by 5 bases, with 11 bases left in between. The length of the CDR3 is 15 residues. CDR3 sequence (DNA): TGCGCCAGCAGCCAAGAGGGGGGTTGGGATCAGCCCCAGCATTTT. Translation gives CASSQEGGWDQPQHF.

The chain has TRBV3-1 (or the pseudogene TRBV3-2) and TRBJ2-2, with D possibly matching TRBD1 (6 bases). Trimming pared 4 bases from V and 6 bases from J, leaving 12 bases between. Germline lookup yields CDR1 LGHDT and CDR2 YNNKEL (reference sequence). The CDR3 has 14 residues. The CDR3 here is CASSPDEGAGELFF. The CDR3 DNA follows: TGTGCCAGCAGCCCCGACGAGGGGGCCGGGGAGCTGTTTTTT.

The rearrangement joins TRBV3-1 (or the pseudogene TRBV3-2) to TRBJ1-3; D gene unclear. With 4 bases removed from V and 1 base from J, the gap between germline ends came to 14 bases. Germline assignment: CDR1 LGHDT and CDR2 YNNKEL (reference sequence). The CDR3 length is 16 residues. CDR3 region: CASSPYGGLSGNTIYF. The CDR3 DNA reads TGTGCCAGCAGCCCGTATGGAGGACTGTCTGGAAACACCATATATTTT.

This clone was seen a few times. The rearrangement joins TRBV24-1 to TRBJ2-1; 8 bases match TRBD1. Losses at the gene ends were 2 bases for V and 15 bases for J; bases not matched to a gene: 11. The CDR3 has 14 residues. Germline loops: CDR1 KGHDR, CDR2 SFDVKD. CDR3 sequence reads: CATSDSSQGVGGFF. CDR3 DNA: TGTGCCACCAGTGATTCCTCACAGGGGGTTGGGGGGTTCTTC.

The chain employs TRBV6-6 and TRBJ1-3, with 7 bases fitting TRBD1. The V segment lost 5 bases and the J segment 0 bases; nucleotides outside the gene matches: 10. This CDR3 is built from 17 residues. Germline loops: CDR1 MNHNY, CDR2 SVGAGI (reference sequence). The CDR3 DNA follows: TGTGCCAGCAGTCGACAGGGACACCAGAGCTCTGGAAACACCATATATTTT. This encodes CASSRQGHQSSGNTIYF.

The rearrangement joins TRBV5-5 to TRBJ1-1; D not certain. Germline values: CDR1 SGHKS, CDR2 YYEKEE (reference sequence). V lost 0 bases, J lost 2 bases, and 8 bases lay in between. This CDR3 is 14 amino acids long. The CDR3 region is CASSLEQSNTEAFF. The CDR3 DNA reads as TGTGCCAGCAGCTTGGAACAGTCCAACACTGAAGCTTTCTTT. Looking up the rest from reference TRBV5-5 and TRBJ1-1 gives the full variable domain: DAGVTQSPTHLIKTRGQQVTLRCSPISGHKSVSWYQQVLGQGPQFIFQYYEKEERGRGNFPDRFSARQFPNYSSELNVNALLLGDSALYLCASSLEQSNTEAFFGQGTRLTVV.

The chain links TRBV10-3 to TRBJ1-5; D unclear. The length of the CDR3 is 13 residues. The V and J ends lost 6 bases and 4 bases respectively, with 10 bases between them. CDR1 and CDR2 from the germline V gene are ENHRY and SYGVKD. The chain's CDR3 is CAIRGDINQPQHF. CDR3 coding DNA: TGTGCCATCAGGGGAGACATAAATCAGCCCCAGCATTTT.

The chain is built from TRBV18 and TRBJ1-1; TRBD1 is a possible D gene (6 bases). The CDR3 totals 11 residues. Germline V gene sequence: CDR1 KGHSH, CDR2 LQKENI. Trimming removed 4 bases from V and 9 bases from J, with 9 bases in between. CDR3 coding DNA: TGTGCCAGCTCACGGGGACAACAAGCTTTCTTT. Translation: CASSRGQQAFF.

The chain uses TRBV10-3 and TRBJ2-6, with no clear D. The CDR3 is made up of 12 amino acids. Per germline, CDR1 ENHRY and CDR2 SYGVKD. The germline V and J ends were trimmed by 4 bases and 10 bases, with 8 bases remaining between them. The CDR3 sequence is CAISVWQNVLTF. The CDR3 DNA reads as TGTGCCATCAGTGTTTGGCAGAACGTCCTGACTTTC.

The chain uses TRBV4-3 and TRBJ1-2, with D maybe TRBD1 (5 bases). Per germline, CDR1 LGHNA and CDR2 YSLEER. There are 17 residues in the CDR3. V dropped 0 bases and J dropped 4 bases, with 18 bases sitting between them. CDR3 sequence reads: CASSQEGRAYHLYGYTF. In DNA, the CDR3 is TGCGCCAGCAGCCAAGAAGGCAGGGCTTACCACCTCTATGGCTACACCTTC.

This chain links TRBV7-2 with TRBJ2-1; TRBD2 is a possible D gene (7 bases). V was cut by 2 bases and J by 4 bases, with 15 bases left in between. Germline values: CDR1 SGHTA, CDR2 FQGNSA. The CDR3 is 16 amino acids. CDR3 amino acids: CASSLHRAGAYNEQFF. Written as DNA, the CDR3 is TGTGCCAGCAGCTTACATAGGGCGGGGGCTTACAATGAGCAGTTCTTC.

The CDR3 spells CASSPRQGSNYGYTF. CDR3 coding DNA: TGTGCCAGCAGTCCCCGACAGGGATCTAACTATGGCTACACCTTC. The V gene is TRBV27, the J gene TRBJ1-2; 7 nucleotides align to TRBD1. With V trimmed by 5 bases and J by 0 bases, 6 bases remained unmatched. This CDR3 is 15 amino acids long. Looked up from germline, CDR1 is MNHEY and CDR2 is SMNVEV (reference sequence).

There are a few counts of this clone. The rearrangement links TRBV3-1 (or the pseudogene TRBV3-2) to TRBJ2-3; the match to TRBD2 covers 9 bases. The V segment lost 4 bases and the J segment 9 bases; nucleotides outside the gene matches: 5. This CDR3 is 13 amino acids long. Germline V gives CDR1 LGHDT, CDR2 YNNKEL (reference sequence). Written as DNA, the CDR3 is TGTGCCAGCAGCCCGACTAGCGGCAGGACGCAGTATTTT. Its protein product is CASSPTSGRTQYF.

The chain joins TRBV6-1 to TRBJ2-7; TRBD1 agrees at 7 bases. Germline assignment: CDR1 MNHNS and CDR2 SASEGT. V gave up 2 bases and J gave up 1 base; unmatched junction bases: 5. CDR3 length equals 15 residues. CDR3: CASSELPGGSYEQYF. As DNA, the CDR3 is TGTGCCAGCAGTGAACTCCCAGGGGGTTCCTACGAGCAGTACTTC.

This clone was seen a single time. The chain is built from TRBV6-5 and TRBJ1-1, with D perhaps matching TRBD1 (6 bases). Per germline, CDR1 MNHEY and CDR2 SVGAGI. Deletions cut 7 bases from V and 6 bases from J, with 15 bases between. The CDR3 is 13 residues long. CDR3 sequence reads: CASIFQGIAEAFF. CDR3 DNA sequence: TGTGCCAGCATCTTCCAGGGGATCGCTGAAGCTTTCTTT.

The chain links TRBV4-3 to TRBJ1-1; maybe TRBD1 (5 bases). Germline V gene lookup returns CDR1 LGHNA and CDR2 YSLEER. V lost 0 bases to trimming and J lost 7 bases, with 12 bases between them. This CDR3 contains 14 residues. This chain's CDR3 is CASSQDRVGGEAFF. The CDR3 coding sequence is TGCGCCAGCAGCCAAGACAGGGTGGGGGGTGAAGCTTTCTTT.

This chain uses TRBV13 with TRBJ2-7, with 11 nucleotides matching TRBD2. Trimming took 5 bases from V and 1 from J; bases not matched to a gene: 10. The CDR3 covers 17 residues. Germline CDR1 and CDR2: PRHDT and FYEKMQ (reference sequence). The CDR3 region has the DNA TGTGCCAGCAGCCAGGAGGGACTAGCGGAAAATTCCTACGAGCAGTACTTC. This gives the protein CASSQEGLAENSYEQYF.

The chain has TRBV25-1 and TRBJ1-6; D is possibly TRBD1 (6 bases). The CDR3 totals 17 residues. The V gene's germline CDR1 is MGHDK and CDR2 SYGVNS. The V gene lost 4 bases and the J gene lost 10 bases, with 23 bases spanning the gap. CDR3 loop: CASSGYLTGGPGSPLHF. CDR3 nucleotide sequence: TGTGCCAGCAGTGGCTACTTGACAGGAGGCCCAGGGTCACCCCTCCACTTT.

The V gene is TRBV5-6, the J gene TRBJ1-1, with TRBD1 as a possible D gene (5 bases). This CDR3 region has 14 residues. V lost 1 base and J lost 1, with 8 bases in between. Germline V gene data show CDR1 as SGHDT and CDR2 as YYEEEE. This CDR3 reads CASSLRGPNTEAFF. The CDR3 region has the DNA TGTGCCAGCAGCTTGAGGGGTCCGAACACTGAAGCTTTCTTT.

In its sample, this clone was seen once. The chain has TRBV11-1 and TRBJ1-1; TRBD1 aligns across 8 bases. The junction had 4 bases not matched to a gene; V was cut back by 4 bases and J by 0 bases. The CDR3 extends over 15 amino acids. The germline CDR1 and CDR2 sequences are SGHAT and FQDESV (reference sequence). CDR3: CASSSDRVMNTEAFF. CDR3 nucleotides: TGTGCCAGCAGCTCGGACAGGGTAATGAACACTGAAGCTTTCTTT.